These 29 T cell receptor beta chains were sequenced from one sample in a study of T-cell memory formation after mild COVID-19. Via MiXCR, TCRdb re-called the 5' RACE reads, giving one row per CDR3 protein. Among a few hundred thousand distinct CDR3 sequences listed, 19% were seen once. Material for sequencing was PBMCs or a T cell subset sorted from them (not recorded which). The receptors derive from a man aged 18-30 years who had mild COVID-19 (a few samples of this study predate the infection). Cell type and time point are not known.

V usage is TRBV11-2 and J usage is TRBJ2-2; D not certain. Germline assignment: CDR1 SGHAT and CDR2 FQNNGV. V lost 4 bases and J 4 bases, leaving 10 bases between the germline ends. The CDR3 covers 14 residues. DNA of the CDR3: TGTGCCAGCAGCTGGGAAGCGAGCACCGGGGAGCTGTTTTTT. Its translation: CASSWEASTGELFF.

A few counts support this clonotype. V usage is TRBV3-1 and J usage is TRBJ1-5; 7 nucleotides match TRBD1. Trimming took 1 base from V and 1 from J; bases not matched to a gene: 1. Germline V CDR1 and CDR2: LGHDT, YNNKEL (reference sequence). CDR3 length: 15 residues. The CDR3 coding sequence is TGTGCCAGCAGCCAAGGGGGACAGAGCAATCAGCCCCAGCATTTT. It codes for CASSQGGQSNQPQHF.

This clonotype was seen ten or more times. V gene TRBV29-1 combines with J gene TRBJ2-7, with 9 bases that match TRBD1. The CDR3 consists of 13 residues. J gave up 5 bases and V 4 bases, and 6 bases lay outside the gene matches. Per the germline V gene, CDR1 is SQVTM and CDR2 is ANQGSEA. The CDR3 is CSVGKQGANEQYF. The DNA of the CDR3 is TGCAGCGTTGGGAAACAGGGGGCTAACGAGCAGTACTTC.

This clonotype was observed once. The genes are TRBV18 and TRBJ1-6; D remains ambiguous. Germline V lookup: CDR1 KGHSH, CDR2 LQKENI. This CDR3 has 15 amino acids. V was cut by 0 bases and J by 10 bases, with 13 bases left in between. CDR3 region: CASSPPIPFSSPLHF. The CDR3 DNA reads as TGTGCCAGCTCACCACCTATTCCGTTCTCGTCACCCCTCCACTTT.

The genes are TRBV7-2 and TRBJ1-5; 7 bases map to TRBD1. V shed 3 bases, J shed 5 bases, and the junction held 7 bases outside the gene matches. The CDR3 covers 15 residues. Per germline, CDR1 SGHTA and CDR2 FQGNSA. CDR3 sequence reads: CASSFGNRGDQPQHF. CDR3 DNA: TGTGCCAGCAGCTTCGGTAACAGGGGAGATCAGCCCCAGCATTTT.

In DNA form, the CDR3 reads TGCGCCAGCAGCCAATCCGCGGACAATGAGCAGTTCTTC. This translates into CASSQSADNEQFF. This rearrangement joins TRBV4-1 to TRBJ2-1; D unresolved. Germline V gene sequence: CDR1 MGHRA, CDR2 YSYEKL. The V end lost 2 bases, the J end lost 5 bases, and 7 bases lay between the germline ends. CDR3 length equals 13 residues.

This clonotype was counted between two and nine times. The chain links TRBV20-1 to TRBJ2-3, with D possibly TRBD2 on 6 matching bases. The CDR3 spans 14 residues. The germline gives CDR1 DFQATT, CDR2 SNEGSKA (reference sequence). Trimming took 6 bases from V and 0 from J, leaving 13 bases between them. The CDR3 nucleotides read TGCAGTGCCCCCCCGGCGGGGAGCACAGATACGCAGTATTTT. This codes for CSAPPAGSTDTQYF.

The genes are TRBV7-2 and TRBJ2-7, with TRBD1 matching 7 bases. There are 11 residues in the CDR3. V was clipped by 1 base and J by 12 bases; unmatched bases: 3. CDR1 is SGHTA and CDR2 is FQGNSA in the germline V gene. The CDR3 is CASSLGQGPYF. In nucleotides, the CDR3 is TGTGCCAGCAGCTTAGGACAGGGCCCGTACTTC.

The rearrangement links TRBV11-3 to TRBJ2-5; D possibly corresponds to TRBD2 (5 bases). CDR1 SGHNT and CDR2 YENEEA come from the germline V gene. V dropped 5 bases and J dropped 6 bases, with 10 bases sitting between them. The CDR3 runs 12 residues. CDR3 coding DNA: TGTGCCAGCAGCCCCGGCGGGCAGACCCAGTACTTC. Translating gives CASSPGGQTQYF.

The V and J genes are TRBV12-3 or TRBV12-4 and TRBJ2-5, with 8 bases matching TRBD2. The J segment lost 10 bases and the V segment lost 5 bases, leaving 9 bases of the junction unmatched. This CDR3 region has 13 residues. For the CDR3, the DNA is TGTGCCAGCAGTATTCTCGGGAGGGACGACCAGTACTTC. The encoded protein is CASSILGRDDQYF.

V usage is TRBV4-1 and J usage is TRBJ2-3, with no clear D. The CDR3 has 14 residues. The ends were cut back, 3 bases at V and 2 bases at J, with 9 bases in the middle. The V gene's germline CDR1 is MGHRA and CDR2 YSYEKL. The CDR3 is CASSHPQPTDTQYF. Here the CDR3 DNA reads TGCGCCAGCAGCCATCCTCAACCCACAGATACGCAGTATTTT.

Here the CDR3 reads CASSYFGGQPQHF. In DNA, the CDR3 is TGTGCCAGCAGTTACTTCGGGGGACAGCCCCAGCATTTT. V is TRBV6-2 or TRBV6-3 and J is TRBJ1-5, with D tentatively TRBD1 (5 bases). CDR3 length equals 13 residues. Germline CDR1 is MNHEY and CDR2 is SVGEGT. V gave up 1 base and J gave up 7 bases, with 8 bases separating them.

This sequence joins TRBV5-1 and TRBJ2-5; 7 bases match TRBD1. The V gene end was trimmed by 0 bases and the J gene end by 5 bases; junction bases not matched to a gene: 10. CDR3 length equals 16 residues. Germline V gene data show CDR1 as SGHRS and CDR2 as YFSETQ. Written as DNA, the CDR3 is TGCGCCAGCAGCTTGGCCAGGGGGTTTGGTAGGGAGACCCAGTACTTC. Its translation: CASSLARGFGRETQYF.

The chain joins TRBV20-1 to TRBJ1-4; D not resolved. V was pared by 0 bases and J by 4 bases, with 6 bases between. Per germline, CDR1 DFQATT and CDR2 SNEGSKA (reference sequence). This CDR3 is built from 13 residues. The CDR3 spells CSARDGYNEKLFF. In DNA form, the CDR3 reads TGCAGTGCTAGAGATGGTTATAATGAAAAACTGTTTTTT.

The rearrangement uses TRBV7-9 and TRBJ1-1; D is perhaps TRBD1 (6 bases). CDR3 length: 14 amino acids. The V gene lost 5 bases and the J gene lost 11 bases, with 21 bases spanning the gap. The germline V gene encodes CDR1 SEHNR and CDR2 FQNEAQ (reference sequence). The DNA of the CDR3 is TGTGCCAGCAGCCTACTTGGGGGGCGCGAGGCTGCTTTCTTT. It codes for CASSLLGGREAAFF.

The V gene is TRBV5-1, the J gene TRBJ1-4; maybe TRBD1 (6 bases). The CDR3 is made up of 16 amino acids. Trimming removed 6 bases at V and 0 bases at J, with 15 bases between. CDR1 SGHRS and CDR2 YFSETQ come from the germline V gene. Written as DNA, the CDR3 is TGCGCCAGCACCCCAACAGGGCCCGCAACTAATGAAAAACTGTTTTTT. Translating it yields CASTPTGPATNEKLFF.

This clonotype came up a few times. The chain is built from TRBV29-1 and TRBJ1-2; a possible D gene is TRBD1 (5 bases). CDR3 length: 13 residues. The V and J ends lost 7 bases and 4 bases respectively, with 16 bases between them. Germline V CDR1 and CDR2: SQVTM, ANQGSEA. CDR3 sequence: CSANSGTVYGYTF. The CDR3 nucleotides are TGCAGCGCAAACTCCGGGACGGTCTATGGCTACACCTTC. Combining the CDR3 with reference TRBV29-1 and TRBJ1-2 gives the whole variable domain SAVISQKPSRDICQRGTSLTIQCQVDSQVTMMFWYRQQPGQSLTLIATANQGSEATYESGFVIDKFPISRPNLTFSTLTVSNMSPEDSSIYLCSANSGTVYGYTFGSGTRLTVV.

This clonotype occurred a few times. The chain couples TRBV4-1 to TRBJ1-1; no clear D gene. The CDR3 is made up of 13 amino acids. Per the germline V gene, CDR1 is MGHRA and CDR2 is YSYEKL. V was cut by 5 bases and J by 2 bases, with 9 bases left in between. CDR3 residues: CASSAEGNTEAFF. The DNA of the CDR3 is TGCGCCAGCAGCGCGGAGGGAAACACTGAAGCTTTCTTT.

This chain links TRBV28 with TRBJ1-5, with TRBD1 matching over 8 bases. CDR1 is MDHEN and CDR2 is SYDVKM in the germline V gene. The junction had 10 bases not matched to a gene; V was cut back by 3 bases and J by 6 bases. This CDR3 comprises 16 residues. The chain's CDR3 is CASSLLGAGGGQPQHF. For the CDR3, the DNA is TGTGCCAGCAGTTTGTTGGGGGCAGGGGGCGGTCAGCCCCAGCATTTT.

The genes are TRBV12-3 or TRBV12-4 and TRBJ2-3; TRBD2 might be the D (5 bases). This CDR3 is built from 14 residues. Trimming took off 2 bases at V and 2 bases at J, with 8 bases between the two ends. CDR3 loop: CASSLNGNTDTQYF. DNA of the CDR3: TGTGCCAGCAGTTTAAACGGGAACACAGATACGCAGTATTTT.

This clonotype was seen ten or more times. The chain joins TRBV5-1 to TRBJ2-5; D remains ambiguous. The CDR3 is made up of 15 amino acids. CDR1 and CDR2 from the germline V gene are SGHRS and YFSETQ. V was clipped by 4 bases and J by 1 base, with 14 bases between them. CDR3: CASSPQGRVQETQYF. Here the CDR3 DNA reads TGCGCCAGCAGCCCGCAAGGTCGGGTCCAAGAGACCCAGTACTTC.

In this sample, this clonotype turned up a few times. CDR3 in amino acids: CASSSTTQETQYF. CDR3 sequence (DNA): TGTGCCAGCAGCTCCACCACCCAAGAGACCCAGTACTTC. The chain carries TRBV6-5 and TRBJ2-5; D ambiguous. Deletions cut 6 bases from V and 1 base from J, with 9 bases between. CDR3 length equals 13 residues. Germline assignment: CDR1 MNHEY and CDR2 SVGAGI.

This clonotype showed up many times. The CDR3: CASSQDHGNLNQPQHF. CDR3 DNA: TGCGCCAGCAGCCAAGATCACGGGAACCTCAATCAGCCCCAGCATTTT. This sequence joins TRBV4-1 and TRBJ1-5; D remains ambiguous. CDR1 is MGHRA, CDR2 YSYEKL, per germline. Trimming cost V 0 bases and J 3 bases, with 12 bases left between them. The CDR3 loop spans 16 amino acids.

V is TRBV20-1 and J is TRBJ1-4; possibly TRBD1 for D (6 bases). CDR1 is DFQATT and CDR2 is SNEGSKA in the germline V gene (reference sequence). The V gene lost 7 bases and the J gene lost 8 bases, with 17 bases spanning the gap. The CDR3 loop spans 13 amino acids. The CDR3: CSVRTAGKEKLFF. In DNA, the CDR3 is TGCAGTGTTCGGACAGCGGGCAAAGAAAAACTGTTTTTT.

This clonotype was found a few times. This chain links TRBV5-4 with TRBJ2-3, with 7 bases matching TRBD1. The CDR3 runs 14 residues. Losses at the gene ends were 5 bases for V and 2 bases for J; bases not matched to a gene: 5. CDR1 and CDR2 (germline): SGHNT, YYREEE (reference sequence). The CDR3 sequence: CASRAGGDTDTQYF. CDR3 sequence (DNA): TGTGCCAGCAGGGCAGGGGGTGACACAGATACGCAGTATTTT.

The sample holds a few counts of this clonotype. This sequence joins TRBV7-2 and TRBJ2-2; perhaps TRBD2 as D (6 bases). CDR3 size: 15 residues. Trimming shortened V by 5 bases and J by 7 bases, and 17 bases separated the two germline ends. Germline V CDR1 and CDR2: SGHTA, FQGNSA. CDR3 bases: TGTGCCAGCAGCCCCGGTCGGGGGAAAGGCGGGGAGCTGTTTTTT. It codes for CASSPGRGKGGELFF.

CDR3 in DNA: TGTGCCAGCAGAGATCAAGGGGAGACCCAGTACTTC. It encodes CASRDQGETQYF. V gene TRBV2 combines with J gene TRBJ2-5; D gene ambiguous. V shed 6 bases and J shed 5 bases, with 10 bases lying between them. The CDR3 runs to 12 residues. Germline values: CDR1 SNHLY, CDR2 FYNNEI.

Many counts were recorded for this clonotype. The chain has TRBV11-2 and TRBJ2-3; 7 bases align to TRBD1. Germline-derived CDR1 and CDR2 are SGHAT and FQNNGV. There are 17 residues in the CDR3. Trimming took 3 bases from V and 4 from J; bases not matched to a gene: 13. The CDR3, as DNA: TGTGCCAGCAGCTTTTCGGCAGGGGGTTTTCATGCAGATACGCAGTATTTT. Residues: CASSFSAGGFHADTQYF. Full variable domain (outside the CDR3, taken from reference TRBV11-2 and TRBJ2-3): EAGVAQSPRYKIIEKRQSVAFWCNPISGHATLYWYQQILGQGPKLLIQFQNNGVVDDSQLPKDRFSAERLKGVDSTLKIQPAKLEDSAVYLCASSFSAGGFHADTQYFGPGTRLTVL.

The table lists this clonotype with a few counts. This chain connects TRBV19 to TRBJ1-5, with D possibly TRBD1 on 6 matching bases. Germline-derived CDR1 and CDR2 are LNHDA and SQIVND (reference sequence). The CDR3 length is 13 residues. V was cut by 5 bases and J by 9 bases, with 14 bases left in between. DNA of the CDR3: TGTGCCAGTAGTGAGCAGGGGCGGCTGCCCCAGCATTTT. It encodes CASSEQGRLPQHF.